This TCR beta chain was observed in a study of shared clonotypes between healthy human individuals. CD45RO-negative, CCR7-selected cells formed the naive CD8 fraction, which excluded terminally differentiated effector memory CD45RA+ cells. Clones were read by immunoSEQ multiplex PCR, and TCRdb kept only the in-frame ones, dropping some. The table shows about 2 million clones, with over 85% occurring only once. This CDR3 comprises 15 residues. Trimming removed 0 bases at V and 3 bases at J, with 12 bases between. Per germline, CDR1 ENHRY and CDR2 SYGVKD. V is TRBV10-3 and J is TRBJ2-7, with D tentatively TRBD2 (7 bases). The receptor was derived from a man younger than 35 in good health. Sample: naive CD8+ T cells sorted from blood. The CDR3 loop is CAISESWEGVYEQYF. CDR3 sequence (DNA): TGTGCCATCAGTGAGTCTTGGGAGGGGGTCTACGAGCAGTACTTC.